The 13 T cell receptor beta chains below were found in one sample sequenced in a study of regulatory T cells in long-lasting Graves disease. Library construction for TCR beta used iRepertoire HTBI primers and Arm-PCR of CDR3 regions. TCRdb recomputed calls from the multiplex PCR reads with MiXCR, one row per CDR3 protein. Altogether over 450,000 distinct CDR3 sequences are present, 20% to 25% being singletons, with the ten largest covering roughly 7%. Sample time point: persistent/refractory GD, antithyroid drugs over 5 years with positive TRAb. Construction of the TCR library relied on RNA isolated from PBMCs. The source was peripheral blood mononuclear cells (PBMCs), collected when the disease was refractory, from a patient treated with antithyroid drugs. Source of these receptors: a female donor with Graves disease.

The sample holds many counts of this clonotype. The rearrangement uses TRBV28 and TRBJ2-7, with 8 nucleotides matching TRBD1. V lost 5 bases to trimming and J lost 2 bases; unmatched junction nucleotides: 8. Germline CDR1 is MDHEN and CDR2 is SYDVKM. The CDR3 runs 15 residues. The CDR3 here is CASSPSDRVPYEQYF. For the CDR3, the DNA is TGTGCCAGCAGTCCCTCGGACAGGGTACCCTACGAGCAGTACTTC.

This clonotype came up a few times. The CDR3 sequence: CASSLLDRDNYGYTF. CDR3 DNA sequence: TGTGCCAGCAGCTTGCTTGACAGGGATAACTATGGCTACACCTTC. V is TRBV5-6 and J is TRBJ1-2, with 7 positions matching TRBD1. The V gene end was trimmed by 1 base and the J gene end by 1 base; junction bases not matched to a gene: 4. Germline CDR1 reads SGHDT; CDR2 reads YYEEEE. The CDR3 spans 15 residues.

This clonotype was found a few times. The CDR3 sequence is CASSLAMGGRGEQYF. CDR3 DNA: TGTGCCAGCAGTTTGGCCATGGGGGGCAGGGGCGAGCAGTACTTC. This chain uses TRBV12-3 or TRBV12-4 with TRBJ2-7, with D perhaps assigned TRBD1 or TRBD2 (6 bases each). The CDR3 runs 15 residues. Trimming stripped 3 bases from V and 6 bases from J, with 18 bases between.

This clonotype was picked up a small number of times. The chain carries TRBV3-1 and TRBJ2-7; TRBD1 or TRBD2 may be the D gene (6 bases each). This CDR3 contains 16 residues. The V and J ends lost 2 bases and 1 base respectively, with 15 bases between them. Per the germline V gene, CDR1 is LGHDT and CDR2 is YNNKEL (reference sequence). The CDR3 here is CASSQRGVWASYEQYF. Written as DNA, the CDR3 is TGTGCCAGCAGCCAAAGGGGGGTTTGGGCTTCCTACGAGCAGTACTTC.

CDR3 loop: CASSQRTGGTGELFF. The CDR3 DNA reads TGCGCCAGCAGCCAGCGGACAGGCGGCACCGGGGAGCTGTTTTTT. V and J are TRBV4-1 and TRBJ2-2, with 7 bases aligning to TRBD1. Trimming took 3 bases from V and 4 from J; bases not matched to a gene: 5. The CDR3 runs 15 residues. Germline values: CDR1 MGHRA, CDR2 YSYEKL.

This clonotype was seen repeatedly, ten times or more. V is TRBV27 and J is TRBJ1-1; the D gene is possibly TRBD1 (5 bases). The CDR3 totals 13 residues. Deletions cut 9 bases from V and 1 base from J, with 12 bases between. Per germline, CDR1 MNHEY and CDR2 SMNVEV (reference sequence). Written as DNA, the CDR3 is TGTGCCAGTGGGACGAAGCGGAACACTGAAGCTTTCTTT. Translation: CASGTKRNTEAFF.

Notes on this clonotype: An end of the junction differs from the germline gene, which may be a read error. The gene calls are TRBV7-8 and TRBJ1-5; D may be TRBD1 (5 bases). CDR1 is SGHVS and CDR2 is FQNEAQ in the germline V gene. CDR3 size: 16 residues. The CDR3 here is CACSLVRDFSNQPQHF. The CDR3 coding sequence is TGTGCCTGCAGCTTAGTGAGGGACTTTAGCAATCAGCCCCAGCATTTT.

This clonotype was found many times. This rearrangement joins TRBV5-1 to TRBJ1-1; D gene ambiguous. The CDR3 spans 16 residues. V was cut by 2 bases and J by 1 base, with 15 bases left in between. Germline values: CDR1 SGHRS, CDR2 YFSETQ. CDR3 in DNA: TGCGCCAGCAGCTTCGACCCGCGGACGGGGAACACTGAAGCTTTCTTT. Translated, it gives CASSFDPRTGNTEAFF. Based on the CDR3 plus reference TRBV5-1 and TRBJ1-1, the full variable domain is KAGVTQTPRYLIKTRGQQVTLSCSPISGHRSVSWYQQTPGQGLQFLFEYFSETQRNKGNFPGRFSGRQFSNSRSEMNVSTLELGDSALYLCASSFDPRTGNTEAFFGQGTRLTVV.

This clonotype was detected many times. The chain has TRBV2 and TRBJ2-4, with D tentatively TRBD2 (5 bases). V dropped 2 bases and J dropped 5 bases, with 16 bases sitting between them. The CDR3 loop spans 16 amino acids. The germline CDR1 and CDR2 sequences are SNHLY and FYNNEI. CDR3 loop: CASSEIEGSTQNIQYF. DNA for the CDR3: TGTGCCAGCAGTGAAATCGAGGGTTCAACACAAAACATTCAGTACTTC.

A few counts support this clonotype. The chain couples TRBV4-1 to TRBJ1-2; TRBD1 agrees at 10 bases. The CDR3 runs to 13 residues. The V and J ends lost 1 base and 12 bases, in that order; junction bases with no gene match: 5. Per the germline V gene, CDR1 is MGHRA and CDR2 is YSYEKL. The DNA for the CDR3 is TGCGCCAGCAGCCAAGGCTTGGGGACAGGGGACACCTTC. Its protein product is CASSQGLGTGDTF.

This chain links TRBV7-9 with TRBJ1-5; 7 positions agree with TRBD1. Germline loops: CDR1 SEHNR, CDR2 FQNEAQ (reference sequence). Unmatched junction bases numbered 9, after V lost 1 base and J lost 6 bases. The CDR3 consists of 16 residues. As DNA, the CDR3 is TGTGCCAGCAGCTTAGTAGAGGGGGCGCGAGTTCAGCCCCAGCATTTT. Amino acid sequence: CASSLVEGARVQPQHF.

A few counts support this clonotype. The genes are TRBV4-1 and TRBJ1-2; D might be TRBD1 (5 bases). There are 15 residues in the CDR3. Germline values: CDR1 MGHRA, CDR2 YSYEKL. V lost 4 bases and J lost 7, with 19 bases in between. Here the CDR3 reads CASSPQVGGESGYTF. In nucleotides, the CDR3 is TGCGCCAGCAGCCCCCAGGTCGGGGGAGAGAGTGGCTACACCTTC.

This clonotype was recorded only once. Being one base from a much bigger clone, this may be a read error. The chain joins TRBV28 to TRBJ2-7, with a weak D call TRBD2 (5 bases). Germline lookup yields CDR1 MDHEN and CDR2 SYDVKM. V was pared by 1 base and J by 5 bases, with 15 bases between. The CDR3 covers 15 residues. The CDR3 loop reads CASSLLTGSGHEQYF. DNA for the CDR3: TGTGCCAGCAGTTTATTGACGGGATCGGGTCACGAGCAGTACTTC.